A single sample is the source of the 15 T cell receptor beta chains below, sequenced in a study of CXCR3-negative and CXCR3-positive naive CD8 T cells. Study observations and caveats: TRB CDR3s of CXCR3-positive naive cells were more hydrophobic than those of CXCR3-negative naive cells.

No antigen is known for these receptors. Via 5' RACE with UMI labels, TRB cDNA libraries were prepared. TCRdb reprocessed the 5' RACE reads, with one entry per CDR3 protein and no DNA. This listing includes 110,000 or so distinct CDR3 sequences. The sequencing sample was made of naive CXCR3+ CD8+ T cells from blood. Subset: CD45RO-CCR7+CD27+CD95- naive CD8+ T cells expressing CXCR3 (TNR3+). The receptors here all came from a human donor in good health. Some clones in this sample may be carry-over from other donors' samples.

The chain has TRBV6-4 and TRBJ2-1; checking the TCRdb D call of TRBD2 is not possible without DNA. The CDR3 consists of 15 residues. From germline, CDR1 is MRHNA and CDR2 SNTAGT. This CDR3 reads CASSELAGSYNEQFF.

This chain links TRBV21-1 with TRBJ1-1; absent DNA, TCRdb's TRBD1 call cannot be checked. TRBV21-1 corresponds to a pseudogene. This CDR3 comprises 16 residues. The CDR3 loop reads CASSQAGQGASTEAFF.

This CDR3 is CASSRSGAPETQYF. V is TRBV18 and J is TRBJ2-5; the D gene TCRdb calls, TRBD2, cannot be checked with no DNA. The CDR3 totals 14 residues. CDR1 KGHSH and CDR2 LQKENI come from the germline V gene.

The rearrangement links TRBV12-3 or TRBV12-4 to TRBJ2-7; checking the TCRdb D call of TRBD2 is not possible without DNA. The length of the CDR3 is 15 residues. The CDR3 protein is CASSFGTDSSYEQYF.

This chain joins TRBV28 and TRBJ2-1; TCRdb designates TRBD2, a call that cannot be tested without DNA. Looked up from germline, CDR1 is MDHEN and CDR2 is SYDVKM. CDR3 length: 18 residues. The CDR3 sequence: CASSSDSLLAGVLGEQFF.

The chain links TRBV12-3 or TRBV12-4 to TRBJ2-5; no DNA is available, so the TRBD1 call from TCRdb remains unchecked. The CDR3 covers 16 residues. CDR3: CASSPSLGRGEETQYF.

The chain is built from TRBV13 and TRBJ2-1; lacking DNA, the TRBD2 call made by TCRdb goes unchecked. The germline V gene encodes CDR1 PRHDT and CDR2 FYEKMQ (reference sequence). This CDR3 spans 16 amino acids. The CDR3 sequence: CASSLVREGLTIEQFF.

The chain combines TRBV29-1 with TRBJ2-2; the D gene TCRdb calls, TRBD1, cannot be checked with no DNA. The germline V gene encodes CDR1 SQVTM and CDR2 ANQGSEA. This CDR3 region has 14 residues. This chain's CDR3 is CSVRQGAGTGELFF.

The rearrangement uses TRBV11-2 and TRBJ2-2; TCRdb calls TRBD1, which cannot be checked without DNA. The CDR3 loop spans 15 amino acids. CDR1 and CDR2 (germline): SGHAT, FQNNGV. This CDR3 is CASSPLGPRTGELFF.

This chain uses TRBV4-3 with TRBJ2-7; TCRdb's D gene call, TRBD2, goes unchecked for lack of DNA. This CDR3 comprises 15 residues. Germline V lookup: CDR1 LGHNA, CDR2 YSLEER. CDR3: CASSQAGREAEEQYF.

The chain carries TRBV6-5 and TRBJ2-2; the D call from TCRdb, TRBD2, cannot be confirmed without DNA. The germline gives CDR1 MNHEY, CDR2 SVGAGI. This CDR3 comprises 18 residues. This CDR3 reads CASSYPGLAGGGTGEPFF.

The chain has TRBV28 and TRBJ2-1; TCRdb gives TRBD2 as the D gene, but with no DNA this cannot be confirmed. Per germline, CDR1 MDHEN and CDR2 SYDVKM. This CDR3 is built from 19 residues. The CDR3 is CASSLAGLAGINTATEQFF. Using reference TRBV28 and TRBJ2-1 for the parts outside the CDR3, the full variable domain is DVKVTQSSRYLVKRTGEKVFLECVQDMDHENMFWYRQDPGLGLRLIYFSYDVKMKEKGDIPEGYSVSREKKERFSLILESASTNQTSMYLCASSLAGLAGINTATEQFFGPGTRLTVL.

The chain carries TRBV7-9 and TRBJ1-6; the D gene TCRdb calls, TRBD1, cannot be checked with no DNA. The CDR3 totals 14 residues. CDR1 and CDR2 from the germline V gene are SEHNR and FQNEAQ (reference sequence). This chain's CDR3 is CASSSGQGYSPLHF.

This rearrangement joins TRBV6-1 to TRBJ2-3; TCRdb indicates TRBD1, and absent DNA this call remains unverified. CDR3 length: 14 amino acids. The germline V gene encodes CDR1 MNHNS and CDR2 SASEGT. The CDR3 reads CASRGANFGNTQYF.

V usage is TRBV28 and J usage is TRBJ1-1; TCRdb reports TRBD1, a call that lacks DNA to check it against. Looked up from germline, CDR1 is MDHEN and CDR2 is SYDVKM. CDR3 length: 14 amino acids. The CDR3 spells CASSVLQGRTEAFF. Using reference TRBV28 and TRBJ1-1 for the parts outside the CDR3, the full variable domain is DVKVTQSSRYLVKRTGEKVFLECVQDMDHENMFWYRQDPGLGLRLIYFSYDVKMKEKGDIPEGYSVSREKKERFSLILESASTNQTSMYLCASSVLQGRTEAFFGQGTRLTVV.